This paragraph covers one TCR beta chain sequence. These data come from a study of blood T cell repertoires in COVID-19. The overall study: COVID-19 samples from acute and convalescent phases originated in the United States, Italy and Spain. In each case, the material was cDNA or gDNA derived from T cells, B-cell-depleted T cells, or PBMCs.

Original handling: Scientists estimated how many nucleated cells there were by amplifying reference gene primers. Here immunoSEQ multiplex PCR was the method, and the copy in TCRdb shows in-frame clones only, minus some. V and J calls and clone size are given by that table; D and trimming were obtained from the DNA. In the table there are about 150,000 clones, around nine tenths of which are singletons. Trimming shortened V by 3 bases and J by 7 bases, and 31 bases separated the two germline ends. The CDR3 runs 20 residues. Looked up from germline, CDR1 is SGHVS and CDR2 is FNYEAQ. This chain connects TRBV7-6 to TRBJ2-1; D is perhaps TRBD1 (7 bases). Sequencing was performed on peripheral blood. The source of this sequence is a man aged 50-59 years who had recovered from COVID-19. Written as DNA, the CDR3 is TGTGCCAGCAGCTTCATGACAGGGAAGGGGTTGGGGCTAGCGATTAATGAGCAGTTCTTC. Its protein product is CASSFMTGKGLGLAINEQFF.